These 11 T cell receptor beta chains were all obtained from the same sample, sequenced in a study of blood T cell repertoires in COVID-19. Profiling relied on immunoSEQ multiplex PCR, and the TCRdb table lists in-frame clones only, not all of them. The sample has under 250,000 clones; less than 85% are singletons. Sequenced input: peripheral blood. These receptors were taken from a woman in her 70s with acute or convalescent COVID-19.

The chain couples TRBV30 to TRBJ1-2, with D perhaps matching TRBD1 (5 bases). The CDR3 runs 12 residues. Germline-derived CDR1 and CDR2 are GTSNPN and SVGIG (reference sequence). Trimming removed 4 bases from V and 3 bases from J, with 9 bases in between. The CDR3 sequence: CAWTREDYGYTF. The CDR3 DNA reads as TGTGCCTGGACCAGGGAGGACTATGGCTACACCTTC.

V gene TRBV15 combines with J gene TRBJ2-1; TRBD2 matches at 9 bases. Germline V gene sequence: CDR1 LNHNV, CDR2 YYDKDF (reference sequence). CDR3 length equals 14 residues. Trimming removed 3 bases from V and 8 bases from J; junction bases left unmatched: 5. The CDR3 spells CATSRAGGPDEQFF. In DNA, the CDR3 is TGTGCCACCAGCAGGGCGGGGGGGCCCGATGAGCAGTTCTTC.

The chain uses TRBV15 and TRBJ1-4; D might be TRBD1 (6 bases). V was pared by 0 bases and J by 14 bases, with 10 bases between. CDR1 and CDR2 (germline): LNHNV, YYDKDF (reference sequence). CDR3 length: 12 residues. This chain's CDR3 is CATSRDRQVLFF. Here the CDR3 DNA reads TGTGCCACCAGCAGAGATCGACAGGTCCTGTTTTTT.

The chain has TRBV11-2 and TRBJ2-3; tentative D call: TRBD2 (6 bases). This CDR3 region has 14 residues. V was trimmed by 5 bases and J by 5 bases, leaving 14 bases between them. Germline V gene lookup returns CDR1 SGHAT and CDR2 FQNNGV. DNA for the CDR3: TGTGCCAGCAGCCCCCGACTAGAGATAGATACGCAGTATTTT. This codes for CASSPRLEIDTQYF. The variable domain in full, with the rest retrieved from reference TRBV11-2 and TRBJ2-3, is EAGVAQSPRYKIIEKRQSVAFWCNPISGHATLYWYQQILGQGPKLLIQFQNNGVVDDSQLPKDRFSAERLKGVDSTLKIQPAKLEDSAVYLCASSPRLEIDTQYFGPGTRLTVL.

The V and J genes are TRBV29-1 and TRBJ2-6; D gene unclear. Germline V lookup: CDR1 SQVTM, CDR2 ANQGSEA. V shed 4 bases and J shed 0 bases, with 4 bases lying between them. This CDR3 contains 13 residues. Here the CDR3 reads CSVAVSGANVLTF. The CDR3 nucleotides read TGCAGCGTTGCCGTCTCTGGGGCCAACGTCCTGACTTTC.

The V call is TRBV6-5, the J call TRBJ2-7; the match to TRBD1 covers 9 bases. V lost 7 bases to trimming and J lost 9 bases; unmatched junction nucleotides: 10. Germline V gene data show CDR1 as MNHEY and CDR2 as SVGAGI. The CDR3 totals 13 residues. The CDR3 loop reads CASKAGTGRRQYF. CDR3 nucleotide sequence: TGTGCCAGCAAGGCCGGGACAGGGAGGAGGCAGTACTTC.

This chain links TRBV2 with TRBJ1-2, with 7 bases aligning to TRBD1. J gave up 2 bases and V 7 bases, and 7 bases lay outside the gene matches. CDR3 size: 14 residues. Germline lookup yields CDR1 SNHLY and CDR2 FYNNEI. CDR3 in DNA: TGTGCCAGCAAGGGACAGCCTTCCAACTATGGCTACACCTTC. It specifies CASKGQPSNYGYTF.

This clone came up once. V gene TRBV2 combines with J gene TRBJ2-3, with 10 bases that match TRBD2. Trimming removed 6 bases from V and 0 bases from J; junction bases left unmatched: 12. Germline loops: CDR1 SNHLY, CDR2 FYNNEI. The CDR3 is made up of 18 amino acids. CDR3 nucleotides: TGTGCCAGCAGCCCGGGACTAGCGCCGAGCTCTAGCACAGATACGCAGTATTTT. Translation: CASSPGLAPSSSTDTQYF.

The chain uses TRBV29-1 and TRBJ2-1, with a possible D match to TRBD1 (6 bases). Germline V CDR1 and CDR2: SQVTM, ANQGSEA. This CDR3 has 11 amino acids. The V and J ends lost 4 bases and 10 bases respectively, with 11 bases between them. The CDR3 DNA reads TGCAGCGTTGCGGTTGGGGGCGAGCAGTTCTTC. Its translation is CSVAVGGEQFF.

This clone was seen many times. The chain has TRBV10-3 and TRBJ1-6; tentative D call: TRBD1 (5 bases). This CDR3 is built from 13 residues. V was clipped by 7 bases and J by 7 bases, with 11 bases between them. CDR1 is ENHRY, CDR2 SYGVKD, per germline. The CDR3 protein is CAINGAENSPLHF. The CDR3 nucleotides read TGTGCCATCAATGGGGCTGAGAATTCACCCCTCCACTTT.

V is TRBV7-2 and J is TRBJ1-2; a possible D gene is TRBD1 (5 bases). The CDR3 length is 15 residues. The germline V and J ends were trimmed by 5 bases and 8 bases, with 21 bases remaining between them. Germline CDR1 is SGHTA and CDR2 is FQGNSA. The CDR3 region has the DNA TGTGCCAGCAGCCCCCCCTCGGGGGAACGGGGGGGCTACACCTTC. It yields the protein CASSPPSGERGGYTF.